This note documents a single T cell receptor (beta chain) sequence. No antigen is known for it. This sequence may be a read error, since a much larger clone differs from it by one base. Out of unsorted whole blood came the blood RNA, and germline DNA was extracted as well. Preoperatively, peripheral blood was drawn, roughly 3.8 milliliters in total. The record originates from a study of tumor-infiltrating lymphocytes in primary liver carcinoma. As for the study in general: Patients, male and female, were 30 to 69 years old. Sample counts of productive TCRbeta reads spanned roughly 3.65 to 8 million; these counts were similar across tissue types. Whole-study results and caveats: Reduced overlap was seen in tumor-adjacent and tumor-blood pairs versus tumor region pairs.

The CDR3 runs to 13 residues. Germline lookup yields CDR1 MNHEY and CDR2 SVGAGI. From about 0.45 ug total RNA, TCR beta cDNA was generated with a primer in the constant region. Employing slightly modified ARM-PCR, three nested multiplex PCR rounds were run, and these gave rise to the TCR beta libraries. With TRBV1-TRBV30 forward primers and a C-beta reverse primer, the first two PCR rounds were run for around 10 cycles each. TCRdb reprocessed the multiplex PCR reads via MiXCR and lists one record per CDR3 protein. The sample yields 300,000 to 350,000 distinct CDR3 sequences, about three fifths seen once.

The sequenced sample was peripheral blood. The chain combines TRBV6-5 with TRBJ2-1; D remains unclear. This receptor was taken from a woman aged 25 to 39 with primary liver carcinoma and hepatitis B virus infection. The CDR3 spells CANSPDENNEQFF. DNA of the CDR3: TGTGCCAACAGTCCTGACGAGAACAATGAGCAGTTCTTC.